What follows are 32 T cell receptor beta chains derived from one specimen sequenced in a study of regulatory T cells in long-lasting Graves disease. Arm-PCR of CDR3 regions and iRepertoire HTBI primers were the basis on which TCR beta libraries were built. TCRdb re-called the multiplex PCR reads through MiXCR, storing one row per CDR3 protein. The sample includes more than 350,000 distinct CDR3 sequences, 15% of them seen just once. The time point is: newly diagnosed GD, antithyroid drugs for less than 3 months. TCR sequences were obtained from RNA taken from PBMCs. The data also belong to a second study, concerning T cells in Graves' hyperthyroidism and ophthalmopathy.

Source: peripheral blood mononuclear cells (PBMCs), taken at new diagnosis, from a patient treated with antithyroid drugs. These receptors came from a woman younger than 45 with Graves disease.

Comments on this clonotype: A much larger clone differs by one base, so this may be a read error. The chain couples TRBV20-1 to TRBJ2-7; 11 bases align to TRBD2. Germline V gene data show CDR1 as DFQATT and CDR2 as SNEGSKA (reference sequence). The V and J ends lost 3 bases and 7 bases, in that order; junction bases with no gene match: 17. The CDR3 loop spans 17 amino acids. CDR3 loop: CSASALAGDGAYNEQYF. Here the CDR3 DNA reads TGCAGTGCTAGTGCACTAGCGGGAGATGGGGCCTACAATGAGCAGTACTTC.

Many counts were recorded for this clonotype. The rearrangement joins TRBV27 to TRBJ2-5; a weak D match, TRBD2 (5 bases). V was trimmed by 2 bases and J by 7 bases, leaving 20 bases between them. The CDR3 has 16 residues. Germline CDR1 and CDR2: MNHEY and SMNVEV (reference sequence). The DNA for the CDR3 is TGTGCCAGCAGTTTAACCTCTGGATATCACCGGGGGACCCAGTACTTC. It specifies CASSLTSGYHRGTQYF.

This chain joins TRBV7-9 and TRBJ2-7; TRBD1 matches 8 bases. The CDR3 runs to 16 residues. From germline, CDR1 is SEHNR and CDR2 FQNEAQ (reference sequence). Trimming removed 2 bases from V and 0 bases from J; junction bases left unmatched: 6. This CDR3 reads CASSLSRQGSSYEQYF. CDR3 in DNA: TGTGCCAGCAGCTTATCTAGACAGGGGAGCTCCTACGAGCAGTACTTC.

This clonotype was seen ten or more times. J is TRBJ2-7 and V is TRBV2; tentatively, D is TRBD1 (5 bases). Deletions cut 8 bases from V and 7 bases from J, with 18 bases between. The CDR3 runs 13 residues. The germline V gene has CDR1 SNHLY and CDR2 FYNNEI. The DNA for the CDR3 is TGTGCCAGCGGCCGGGCAGGGAATAGAGAGCAGTACTTC. Protein: CASGRAGNREQYF.

This clonotype was counted ten times or more. The chain combines TRBV6-1 with TRBJ1-1, with D perhaps matching TRBD1 (6 bases). Germline V gene data show CDR1 as MNHNS and CDR2 as SASEGT. Trimming removed 3 bases at V and 6 bases at J, with 17 bases between. CDR3 length equals 15 residues. CDR3 DNA sequence: TGTGCCAGCAGTGAGAAGTCAGGGGCCTCGGCTGAAGCTTTCTTT. Amino acids: CASSEKSGASAEAFF.

This clonotype has only a few counts. This chain uses TRBV20-1 with TRBJ2-1; D unclear. This CDR3 region has 13 residues. Germline values: CDR1 DFQATT, CDR2 SNEGSKA (reference sequence). The V end lost 2 bases, the J end lost 7 bases, and 12 bases lay between the germline ends. For the CDR3, the DNA is TGCAGTGCTAGAAGGCCGGAGAAGAATGAGCAGTTCTTC. Its protein is CSARRPEKNEQFF.

The CDR3 coding sequence is TGTGCCAGCAGCCCCCCAGGGTATGGAAACACCATATATTTT. Its translation: CASSPPGYGNTIYF. The chain is built from TRBV5-8 and TRBJ1-3, with D possibly being TRBD1 (5 bases). Germline V gene data show CDR1 as SGHTS and CDR2 as YDEGEE. V lost 4 bases and J lost 3, with 11 bases in between. This CDR3 is 14 amino acids long. The full variable domain, with the rest looked up from reference TRBV5-8 and TRBJ1-3, is EAGVTQSPTHLIKTRGQQATLRCSPISGHTSVYWYQQALGLGLQFLLWYDEGEERNRGNFPPRFSGRQFPNYSSELNVNALELEDSALYLCASSPPGYGNTIYFGEGSWLTVV.

This clonotype was seen just once. This clone may be a read error of a much larger clone one base away. J is TRBJ2-1 and V is TRBV20-1; 7 bases are shared with TRBD2. The CDR3 length is 14 residues. The J segment lost 10 bases and the V segment lost 7 bases, leaving 16 bases of the junction unmatched. Germline V gene data show CDR1 as DFQATT and CDR2 as SNEGSKA (reference sequence). The CDR3 region has the DNA TGCAGTGTCTTGAGCGGGACGCCGTTGGTCGAGCAGTTCTTC. The encoded protein is CSVLSGTPLVEQFF.

Many counts were recorded for this clonotype. V usage is TRBV15 and J usage is TRBJ2-2, with unresolved D. CDR1 and CDR2 from the germline V gene are LNHNV and YYDKDF (reference sequence). This CDR3 comprises 16 residues. V was cut by 5 bases and J by 5 bases, with 18 bases left in between. CDR3 DNA sequence: TGTGCCACCAGCCTGAGGACCCTTCCATCAACCGGGGAGCTGTTTTTT. It specifies CATSLRTLPSTGELFF.

This clonotype was picked up many times. The J gene is TRBJ1-1, the V gene TRBV3-1; no definite D call. Trimming shortened V by 4 bases and J by 0 bases, and 6 bases separated the two germline ends. The length of the CDR3 is 13 residues. Germline-derived CDR1 and CDR2 are LGHDT and YNNKEL (reference sequence). As DNA, the CDR3 is TGTGCCAGCAGCCGGGTCATGAACACTGAAGCTTTCTTT. Translating it yields CASSRVMNTEAFF. The full variable domain, in which reference TRBV3-1 and TRBJ1-1 provide the parts outside the CDR3, is DTAVSQTPKYLVTQMGNDKSIKCEQNLGHDTMYWYKQDSKKFLKIMFSYNNKELIINETVPNRFSPKSPDKAHLNLHINSLELGDSAVYFCASSRVMNTEAFFGQGTRLTVV.

At least ten counts were recorded for this clonotype. The V call is TRBV3-1, the J call TRBJ1-2; D is unresolved. Trimming left V 1 base short and J 0 bases short, with 9 bases between. CDR3 length: 15 residues. Looked up from germline, CDR1 is LGHDT and CDR2 is YNNKEL (reference sequence). Written as DNA, the CDR3 is TGTGCCAGCAGCCAAGTAAGATCCTCTAACTATGGCTACACCTTC. Residues: CASSQVRSSNYGYTF.

The V call is TRBV5-1, the J call TRBJ2-1, with TRBD2 matching 7 bases. There are 14 residues in the CDR3. CDR1 SGHRS and CDR2 YFSETQ come from the germline V gene. The J segment lost 0 bases and the V segment lost 6 bases, leaving 3 bases of the junction unmatched. The CDR3 nucleotides are TGCGCCAGCAAAATAGCGGGCTCCTACAATGAGCAGTTCTTC. This encodes CASKIAGSYNEQFF.

This chain joins TRBV19 and TRBJ1-3, with D uncertain. Germline lookup yields CDR1 LNHDA and CDR2 SQIVND (reference sequence). The CDR3 spans 11 residues. V lost 6 bases, J lost 7 bases, and 7 bases lay in between. CDR3 coding DNA: TGTGCCAGTAGACTGATGAACACCATATATTTT. Its protein is CASRLMNTIYF.

This clonotype was seen only once. The chain combines TRBV30 with TRBJ2-7; possible D gene TRBD1, 5 bases. From germline, CDR1 is GTSNPN and CDR2 SVGIG (reference sequence). The CDR3 contains 13 residues. V lost 1 base and J lost 4, with 11 bases in between. The CDR3 reads CAWSATDSYEQYF. In DNA, the CDR3 is TGTGCCTGGAGTGCGACAGATTCTTACGAGCAGTACTTC. The full variable domain, rest sourced from reference TRBV30 and TRBJ2-7, is SQTIHQWPATLVQPVGSPLSLECTVEGTSNPNLYWYRQAAGRGLQLLFYSVGIGQISSEVPQNLSASRPQDRQFILSSKKLLLSDSGFYLCAWSATDSYEQYFGPGTRLTVT.

J is TRBJ2-1 and V is TRBV24-1, with 12 bases that match TRBD2. V was pared by 3 bases and J by 1 base, with 3 bases of the junction left unmatched. The CDR3 consists of 17 residues. Germline V gene sequence: CDR1 KGHDR, CDR2 SFDVKD. This CDR3 reads CATSDKGLAGSYNEQFF. CDR3 DNA: TGTGCCACCAGTGATAAAGGACTAGCGGGGTCCTACAATGAGCAGTTCTTC.

The chain is built from TRBV20-1 and TRBJ1-5; D might be TRBD1 (5 bases). Germline CDR1 DFQATT, CDR2 SNEGSKA (reference sequence). The CDR3 extends over 17 amino acids. With 7 bases removed from V and 2 bases from J, the gap between germline ends came to 24 bases. CDR3 loop: CSVRRDTGLPGNQPQHF. DNA for the CDR3: TGCAGTGTCAGGAGAGATACAGGCCTCCCGGGCAATCAGCCCCAGCATTTT.

Ten or more counts support this clonotype. V gene TRBV5-1 combines with J gene TRBJ1-6; D is unresolved. Trimming removed 0 bases from V and 5 bases from J, with 15 bases in between. The CDR3 runs 17 residues. Germline V gives CDR1 SGHRS, CDR2 YFSETQ. CDR3 amino acids: CASSLEGERSNNSPLHF. The CDR3 DNA reads as TGCGCCAGCAGCTTGGAAGGAGAACGCTCTAATAATTCACCCCTCCACTTT.

In its sample, this clonotype was seen many times. The chain carries TRBV6-5 and TRBJ2-3, with 14 bases matching TRBD2. Trimming took 2 bases from V and 10 from J; bases not matched to a gene: 5. The CDR3 runs to 15 residues. Germline V gene data show CDR1 as MNHEY and CDR2 as SVGAGI. CDR3 loop: CASSYGGTSGSPQYF. The CDR3 nucleotides read TGTGCCAGCAGTTACGGCGGGACTAGCGGGAGTCCGCAGTATTTT.

The chain employs TRBV4-1 and TRBJ2-7; D uncertain. The V end lost 3 bases, the J end lost 1 base, and 13 bases lay between the germline ends. This CDR3 contains 15 residues. Per the germline V gene, CDR1 is MGHRA and CDR2 is YSYEKL. CDR3 residues: CASSQVALTSYEQYF. The DNA of the CDR3 is TGCGCCAGCAGCCAGGTCGCGTTGACTTCCTACGAGCAGTACTTC.

This clonotype showed up many times. Because the CDR3's place on the DNA is in doubt, the DNA is left out and the CDR3 is given as listed by TCRdb. The CDR3 reads CASSPRTSGLNTEAFF. The rearrangement uses TRBV4-2 and TRBJ1-1. In germline, CDR1 is LGHNA, CDR2 YNFKEQ. Including both end residues, the CDR3 is 16 amino acids long.

V is TRBV20-1 and J is TRBJ2-7, with 13 bases that match TRBD2. V dropped 6 bases and J dropped 3; count of bases not matched to a gene: 5. From germline, CDR1 is DFQATT and CDR2 SNEGSKA (reference sequence). The length of the CDR3 is 14 residues. This CDR3 is CSAETSGRNYEQYF. The CDR3 DNA follows: TGCAGTGCCGAGACTAGCGGGAGGAACTACGAGCAGTACTTC.

This clonotype has more than one count but fewer than ten. The V call is TRBV18, the J call TRBJ2-7, with TRBD1 as a possible D gene (5 bases). CDR3 size: 14 residues. Trimming cost V 2 bases and J 0 bases, with 8 bases left between them. Looked up from germline, CDR1 is KGHSH and CDR2 is LQKENI. The CDR3 DNA reads as TGTGCCAGCTCACCAAAAGGGGTCTCCTACGAGCAGTACTTC. It specifies CASSPKGVSYEQYF.

As concerns this clonotype: A read error may produce the germline difference seen at one junction end. The rearrangement links TRBV7-6 to TRBJ2-1; D gene unclear. The DNA end lines up better with TRBJ2-5; the J call may be wrong. Germline loops: CDR1 SGHVS, CDR2 FNYEAQ. The CDR3 consists of 11 residues. The CDR3 bases are TGTGTCAGCAGCTTAGGAGAGACCCAGTACTTC. This gives the protein CVSSLGETQYF.

The CDR3 reads CASSTYDPNQPQHF. In DNA form, the CDR3 reads TGTGCCAGCAGTACTTACGACCCCAATCAGCCCCAGCATTTT. This chain joins TRBV12-3 or TRBV12-4 and TRBJ1-5, with unresolved D. The CDR3 covers 14 residues. The V end was cut by 5 bases, the J end by 3 bases, with 11 bases between.

Concerning this clonotype itself: The junction shows a germline mismatch at one end, possibly a read error. The rearrangement links TRBV7-9 to TRBJ1-1, with D perhaps matching TRBD1 (6 bases). This CDR3 region has 11 residues. Germline CDR1 SEHNR, CDR2 FQNEAQ (reference sequence). The CDR3 DNA is TGTGCCAGCAGCCCCCCCGGGGGGGCCATTTTT. Protein sequence: CASSPPGGAIF.

This clonotype was picked up many times. The V gene is TRBV5-1, the J gene TRBJ1-1; D possibly corresponds to TRBD1 (5 bases). V lost 4 bases to trimming and J lost 2 bases, with 21 bases between them. Germline V gene lookup returns CDR1 SGHRS and CDR2 YFSETQ. The CDR3 contains 17 residues. This CDR3 reads CASSRDGVTVVNTEAFF. CDR3 in DNA: TGCGCCAGCAGCAGGGACGGAGTCACGGTAGTAAACACTGAAGCTTTCTTT.

V gene TRBV24-1 combines with J gene TRBJ1-2, with 9 bases aligning to TRBD1. V gave up 2 bases and J gave up 4 bases; unmatched junction bases: 4. Germline assignment: CDR1 KGHDR and CDR2 SFDVKD. This CDR3 comprises 15 residues. In DNA form, the CDR3 reads TGTGCCACCAGTGATTCCTTACAGGGGGCCTATGGCTACACCTTC. Translation gives CATSDSLQGAYGYTF.

This clonotype was observed a few times. The rearrangement uses TRBV27 and TRBJ2-3, with TRBD1 matching over 9 bases. CDR1 is MNHEY, CDR2 SMNVEV, per germline (reference sequence). Trimming removed 4 bases from V and 4 bases from J; junction bases left unmatched: 6. The CDR3 length is 15 residues. CDR3 residues: CASSSRDRVADTQYF. CDR3 coding DNA: TGTGCCAGCAGTTCCCGGGACAGGGTGGCAGATACGCAGTATTTT.

This clonotype was detected many times. This CDR3 reads CASSPGGLYEQYF. DNA of the CDR3: TGTGCCAGCTCACCTGGGGGTTTGTACGAGCAGTACTTC. V usage is TRBV18 and J usage is TRBJ2-7, with D perhaps given as TRBD1 or TRBD2 (5 bases each). This CDR3 has 13 amino acids. The V gene lost 3 bases and the J gene lost 4 bases, with 10 bases spanning the gap. Germline CDR1 KGHSH, CDR2 LQKENI.

The rearrangement joins TRBV10-2 to TRBJ1-1; 10 bases match TRBD1. This CDR3 spans 13 amino acids. J was trimmed by 6 bases and V by 6 bases; bases with no gene match: 4. Germline CDR1 and CDR2: WSHSY and SAAADI. This CDR3 is CASSGQGVAEAFF. In nucleotides, the CDR3 is TGCGCCAGCAGCGGACAGGGGGTGGCTGAAGCTTTCTTT.

This clonotype turned up a few times. The genes are TRBV9 and TRBJ2-7; the D gene is possibly TRBD2 (6 bases). This CDR3 comprises 14 residues. The germline CDR1 and CDR2 sequences are SGDLS and YYNGEE. Between the trimmed V and J ends, which lost 4 bases and 4 bases, there was a span of 15 bases. The CDR3 loop is CASSPQTREYEQYF. CDR3 DNA: TGTGCCAGCAGCCCCCAGACTAGAGAATACGAGCAGTACTTC.

This clonotype is a singleton in its sample. The genes are TRBV2 and TRBJ1-2, with 7 bases aligning to TRBD1. The germline V gene has CDR1 SNHLY and CDR2 FYNNEI. The CDR3 is 14 residues long. The V gene end was trimmed by 6 bases and the J gene end by 5 bases; junction bases not matched to a gene: 9. For the CDR3, the DNA is TGTGCCAGCAGGAGACAGGGCCTTGGGTATGGCTACACCTTC. This gives the protein CASRRQGLGYGYTF. The variable domain in full, completed from reference TRBV2 and TRBJ1-2, reads EPEVTQTPSHQVTQMGQEVILRCVPISNHLYFYWYRQILGQKVEFLVSFYNNEISEKSEIFDDQFSVERPDGSNFTLKIRSTKLEDSAMYFCASRRQGLGYGYTFGSGTRLTVV.